This TCR beta chain is from a study of T cell responses to AZD1222 COVID-19 vaccine. Study-level background: Recipients boosted at about 4 weeks or about 12 weeks are pooled.

The assay was immunoSEQ multiplex PCR, and TCRdb's table has in-frame clones only and misses some. The sample contains some 120,000 clones, approximately 88% of which appear only once. Comment on this clone: Its specificity is unknown.

V gave up 0 bases and J gave up 0 bases, with 6 bases separating them. Germline loops: CDR1 SGHNT, CDR2 YYREEE (reference sequence). This CDR3 is built from 15 residues. The study's findings and limits: Along spike, vaccine-associated CD4 TCRs were found throughout, with dominance at 160-218 and 743-854. The reported proportion of spike-specific TCRs targeting unmutated variant regions was nearly half. AZD1222 recipients seropositive at baseline numbered only 5 or 6.

The TCR comes from an adult in good health. J is TRBJ2-2 and V is TRBV5-4; D unresolved. Sequenced here: peripheral blood, sampled on day 0 of AZD1222 vaccination. The CDR3 bases are TGTGCCAGCAGCTTGGACAGAGCGAACACCGGGGAGCTGTTTTTT. Its protein product is CASSLDRANTGELFF.